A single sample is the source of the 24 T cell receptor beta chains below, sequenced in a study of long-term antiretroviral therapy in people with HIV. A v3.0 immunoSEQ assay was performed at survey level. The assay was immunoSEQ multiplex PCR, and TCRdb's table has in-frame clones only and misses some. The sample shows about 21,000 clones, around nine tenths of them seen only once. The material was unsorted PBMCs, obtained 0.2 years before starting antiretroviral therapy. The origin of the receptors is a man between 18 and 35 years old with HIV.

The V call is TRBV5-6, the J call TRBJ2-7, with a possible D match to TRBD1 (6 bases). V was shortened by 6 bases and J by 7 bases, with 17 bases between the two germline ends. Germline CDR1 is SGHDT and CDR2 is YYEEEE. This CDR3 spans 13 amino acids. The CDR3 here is CASNPPAGEEQYF. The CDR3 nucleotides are TGTGCCAGCAACCCCCCTGCAGGGGAAGAGCAGTACTTC.

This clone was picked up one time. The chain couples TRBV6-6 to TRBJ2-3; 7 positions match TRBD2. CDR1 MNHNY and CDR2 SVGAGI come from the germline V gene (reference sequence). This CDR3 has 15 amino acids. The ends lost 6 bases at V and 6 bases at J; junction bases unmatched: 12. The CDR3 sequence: CASSLPREGGDTQYF. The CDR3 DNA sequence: TGTGCCAGCAGCCTACCCAGAGAGGGAGGGGATACGCAGTATTTT.

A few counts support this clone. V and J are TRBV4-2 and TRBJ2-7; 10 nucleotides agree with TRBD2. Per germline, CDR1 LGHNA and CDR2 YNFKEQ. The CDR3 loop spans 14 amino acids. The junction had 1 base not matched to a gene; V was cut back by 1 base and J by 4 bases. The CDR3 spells CASSQGTSGYEQYF. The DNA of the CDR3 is TGTGCCAGCAGCCAAGGGACTAGCGGTTACGAGCAGTACTTC.

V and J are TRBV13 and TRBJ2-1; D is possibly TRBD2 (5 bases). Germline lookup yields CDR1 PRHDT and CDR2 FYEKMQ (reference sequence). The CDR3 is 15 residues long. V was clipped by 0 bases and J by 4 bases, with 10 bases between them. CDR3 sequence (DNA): TGTGCCAGCAGCTTAGGACGGGATTTATACAATGAGCAGTTCTTC. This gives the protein CASSLGRDLYNEQFF.

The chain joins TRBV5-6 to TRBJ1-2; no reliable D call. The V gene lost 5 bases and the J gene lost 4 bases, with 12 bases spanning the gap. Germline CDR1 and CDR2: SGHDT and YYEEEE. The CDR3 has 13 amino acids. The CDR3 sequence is CASSSRAPYGYTF. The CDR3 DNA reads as TGTGCCAGCAGTTCACGGGCCCCCTATGGCTACACCTTC.

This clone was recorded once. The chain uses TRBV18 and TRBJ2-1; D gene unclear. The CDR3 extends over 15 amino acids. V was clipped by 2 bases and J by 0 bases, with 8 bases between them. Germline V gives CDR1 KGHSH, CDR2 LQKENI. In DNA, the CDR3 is TGTGCCAGCTCACCAAGCAGCAGCTCCTACAATGAGCAGTTCTTC. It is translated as CASSPSSSSYNEQFF.

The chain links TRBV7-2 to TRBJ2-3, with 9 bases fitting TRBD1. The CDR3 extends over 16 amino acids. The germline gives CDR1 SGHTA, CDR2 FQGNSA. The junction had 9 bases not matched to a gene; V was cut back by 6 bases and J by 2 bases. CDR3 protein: CASRDQRDRDTDTQYF. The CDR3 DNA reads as TGTGCCAGCAGGGACCAAAGGGACAGGGACACAGATACGCAGTATTTT.

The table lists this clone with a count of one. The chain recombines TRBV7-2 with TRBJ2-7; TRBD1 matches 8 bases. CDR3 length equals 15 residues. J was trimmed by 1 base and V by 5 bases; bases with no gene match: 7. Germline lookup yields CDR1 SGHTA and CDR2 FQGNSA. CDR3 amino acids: CASSEAGQGSYEQYF. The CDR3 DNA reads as TGTGCCAGCAGCGAAGCAGGACAGGGTTCCTACGAGCAGTACTTC.

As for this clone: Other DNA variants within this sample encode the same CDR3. The CDR3 DNA sequence: TGTGCCAGCAGCTTAGTGGGCGAGCAGTACTTC. Amino acid sequence: CASSLVGEQYF. The gene calls are TRBV11-2 and TRBJ2-7, with D hard to call. Germline CDR1 SGHAT, CDR2 FQNNGV. The CDR3 runs 11 residues. Trimming removed 1 base from V and 6 bases from J, with 4 bases in between.

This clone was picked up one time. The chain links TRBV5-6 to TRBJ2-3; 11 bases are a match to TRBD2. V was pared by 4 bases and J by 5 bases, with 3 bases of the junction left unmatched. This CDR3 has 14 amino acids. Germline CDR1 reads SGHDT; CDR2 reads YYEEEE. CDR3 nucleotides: TGTGCCAGCAGCCCCGGACTAGCGGGAGATACGCAGTATTTT. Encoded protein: CASSPGLAGDTQYF.

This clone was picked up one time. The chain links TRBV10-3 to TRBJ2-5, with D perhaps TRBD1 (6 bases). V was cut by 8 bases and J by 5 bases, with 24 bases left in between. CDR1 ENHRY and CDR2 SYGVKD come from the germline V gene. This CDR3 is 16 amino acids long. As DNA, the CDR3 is TGTGCCATCTCGCAGATTGCAGGGGCCGCCGGGGAGACCCAGTACTTC. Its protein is CAISQIAGAAGETQYF.

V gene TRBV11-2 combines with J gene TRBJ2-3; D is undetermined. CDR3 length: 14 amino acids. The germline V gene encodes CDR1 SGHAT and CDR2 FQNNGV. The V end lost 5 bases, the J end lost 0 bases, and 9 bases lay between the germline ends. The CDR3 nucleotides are TGTGCCAGCAGCGTCCTAGGTAGCACAGATACGCAGTATTTT. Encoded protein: CASSVLGSTDTQYF.

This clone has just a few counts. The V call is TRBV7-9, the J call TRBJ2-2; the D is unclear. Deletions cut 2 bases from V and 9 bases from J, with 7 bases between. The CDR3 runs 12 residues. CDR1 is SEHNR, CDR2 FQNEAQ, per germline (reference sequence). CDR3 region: CASSLTDRELFF. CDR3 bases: TGTGCCAGCAGCTTAACGGACCGGGAGCTGTTTTTT.

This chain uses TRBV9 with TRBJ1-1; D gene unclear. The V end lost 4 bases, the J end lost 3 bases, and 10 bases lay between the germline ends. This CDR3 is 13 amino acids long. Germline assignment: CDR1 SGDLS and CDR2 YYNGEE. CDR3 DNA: TGTGCCAGCAGCCCCGCTTTGGACACTGAAGCTTTCTTT. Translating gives CASSPALDTEAFF.

CDR3 protein: CASRHWTGPLNADTQYF. The CDR3 DNA is TGTGCCAGCAGGCATTGGACTGGGCCCCTTAACGCGGATACGCAGTATTTT. The chain uses TRBV13 and TRBJ2-3; D is perhaps TRBD2 (5 bases). The CDR3 loop spans 17 amino acids. CDR1 is PRHDT and CDR2 is FYEKMQ in the germline V gene (reference sequence). V lost 6 bases to trimming and J lost 6 bases, with 25 bases between them.

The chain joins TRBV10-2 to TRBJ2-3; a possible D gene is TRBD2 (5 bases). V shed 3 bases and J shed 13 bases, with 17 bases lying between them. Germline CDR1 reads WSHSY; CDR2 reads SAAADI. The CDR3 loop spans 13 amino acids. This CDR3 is CASSEETTPTEYF. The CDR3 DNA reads TGCGCCAGCAGTGAAGAGACTACACCAACAGAGTATTTT.

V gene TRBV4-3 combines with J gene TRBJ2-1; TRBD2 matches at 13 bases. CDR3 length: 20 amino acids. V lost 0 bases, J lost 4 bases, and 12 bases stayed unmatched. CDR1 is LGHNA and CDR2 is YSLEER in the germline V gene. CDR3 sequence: CASSQEWTSGSVVGYNEQFF. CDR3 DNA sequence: TGCGCCAGCAGCCAAGAATGGACTAGCGGGAGCGTCGTTGGGTACAATGAGCAGTTCTTC.

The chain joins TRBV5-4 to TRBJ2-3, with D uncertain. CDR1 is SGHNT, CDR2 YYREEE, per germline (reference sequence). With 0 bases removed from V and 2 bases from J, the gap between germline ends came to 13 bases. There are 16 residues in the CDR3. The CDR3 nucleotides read TGTGCCAGCAGCTTGGGTTTCTCGGGCTCCACAGATACGCAGTATTTT. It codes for CASSLGFSGSTDTQYF.

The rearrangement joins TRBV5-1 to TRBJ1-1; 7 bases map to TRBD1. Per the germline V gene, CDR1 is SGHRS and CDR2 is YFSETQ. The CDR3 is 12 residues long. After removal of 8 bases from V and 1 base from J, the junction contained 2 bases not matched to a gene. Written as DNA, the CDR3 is TGCGCCAGTCGACAGGGGAACACTGAAGCTTTCTTT. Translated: CASRQGNTEAFF.

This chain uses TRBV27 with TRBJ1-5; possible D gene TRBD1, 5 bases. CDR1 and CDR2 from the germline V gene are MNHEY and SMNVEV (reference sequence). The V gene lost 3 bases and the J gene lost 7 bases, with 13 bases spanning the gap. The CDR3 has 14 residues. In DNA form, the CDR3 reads TGTGCCAGCAGTTTCAGTCAGGGTCGGCAGCCCCAGCATTTT. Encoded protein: CASSFSQGRQPQHF.

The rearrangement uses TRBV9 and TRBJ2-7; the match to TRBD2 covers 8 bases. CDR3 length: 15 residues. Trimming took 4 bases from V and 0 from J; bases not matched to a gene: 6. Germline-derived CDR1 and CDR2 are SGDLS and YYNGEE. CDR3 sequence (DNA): TGTGCCAGCAGCCCCAGACTAGCGAGCTCCTACGAGCAGTACTTC. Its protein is CASSPRLASSYEQYF.

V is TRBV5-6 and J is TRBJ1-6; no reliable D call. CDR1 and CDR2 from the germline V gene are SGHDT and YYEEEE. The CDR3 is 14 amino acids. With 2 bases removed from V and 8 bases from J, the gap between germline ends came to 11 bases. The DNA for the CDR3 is TGTGCCAGCAGCTTAGGCAGGAGTCATTCACCCCTCCACTTT. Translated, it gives CASSLGRSHSPLHF.

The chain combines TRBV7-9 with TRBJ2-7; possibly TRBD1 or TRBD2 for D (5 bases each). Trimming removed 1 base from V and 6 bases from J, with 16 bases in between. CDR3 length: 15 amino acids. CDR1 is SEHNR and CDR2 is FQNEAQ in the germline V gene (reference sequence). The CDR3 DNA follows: TGTGCCAGCAGCTTAGGGGGGAGTATCGCTACCGAGCAGTACTTC. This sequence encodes CASSLGGSIATEQYF.

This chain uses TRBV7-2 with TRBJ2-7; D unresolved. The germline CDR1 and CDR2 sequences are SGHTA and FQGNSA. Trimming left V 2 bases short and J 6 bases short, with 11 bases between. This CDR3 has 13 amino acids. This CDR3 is CASSLILYVEQYF. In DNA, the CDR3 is TGTGCCAGCAGCTTAATCTTGTATGTCGAGCAGTACTTC.